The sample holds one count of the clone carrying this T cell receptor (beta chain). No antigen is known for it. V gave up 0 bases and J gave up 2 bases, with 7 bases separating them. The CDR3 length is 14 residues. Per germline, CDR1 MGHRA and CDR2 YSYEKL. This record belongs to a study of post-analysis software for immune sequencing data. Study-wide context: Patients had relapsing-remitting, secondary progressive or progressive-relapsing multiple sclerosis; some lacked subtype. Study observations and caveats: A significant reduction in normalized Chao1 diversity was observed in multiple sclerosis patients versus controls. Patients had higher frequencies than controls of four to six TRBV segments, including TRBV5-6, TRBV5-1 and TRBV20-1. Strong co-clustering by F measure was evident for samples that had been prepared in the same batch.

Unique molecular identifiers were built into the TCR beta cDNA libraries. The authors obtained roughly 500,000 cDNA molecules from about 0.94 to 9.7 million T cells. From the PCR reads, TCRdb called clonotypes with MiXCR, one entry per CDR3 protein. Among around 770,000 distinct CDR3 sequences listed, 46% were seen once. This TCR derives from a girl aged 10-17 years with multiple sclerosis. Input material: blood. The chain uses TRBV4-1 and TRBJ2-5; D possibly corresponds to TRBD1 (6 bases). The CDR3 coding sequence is TGCGCCAGCAGCCAAGAACAGGGACAAGAGACCCAGTACTTC. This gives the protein CASSQEQGQETQYF.